This TCR beta chain was documented in a study of memory CD4+ T cells and cytomegalovirus serostatus. Turning to the study itself: This sample comes from healthy Belgian adults, about nine CMV seropositive, 20 to 25 seronegative.

TCRdb's table, derived via immunoSEQ multiplex PCR, lists solely in-frame clones and lacks some. The sample has some 65,000 clones, around 80% seen once. The sort gate was single viable CD3+CD4+CD8-CD45RO+ cells for memory CD4+ T cells. The CDR3 sequence is 12 residues long. V lost 7 bases, J lost 2 bases, and 9 bases lay in between. CDR1 MNHNS and CDR2 SASEGT come from the germline V gene. The rearrangement links TRBV6-1 to TRBJ2-7, with a tentative D call TRBD1 (6 bases). This TCR came from an adult in good health and CMV-seronegative. Some clones in this sample may be carry-over from other donors' samples. Specimen: memory CD4+ T cells from blood. The CDR3 coding sequence is TGTGCCAGCATCAGGGGCACCTACGAGCAGTACTTC. It encodes CASIRGTYEQYF.